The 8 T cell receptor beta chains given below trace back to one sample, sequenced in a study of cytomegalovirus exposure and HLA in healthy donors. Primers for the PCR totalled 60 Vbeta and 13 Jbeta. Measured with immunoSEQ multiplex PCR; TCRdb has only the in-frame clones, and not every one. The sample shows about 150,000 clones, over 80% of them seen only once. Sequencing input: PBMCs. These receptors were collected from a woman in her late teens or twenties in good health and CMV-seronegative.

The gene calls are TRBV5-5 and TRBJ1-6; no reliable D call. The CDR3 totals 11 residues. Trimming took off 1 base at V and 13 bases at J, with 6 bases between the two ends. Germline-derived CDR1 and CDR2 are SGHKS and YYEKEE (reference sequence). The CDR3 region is CASSLRGPLHF. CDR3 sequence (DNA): TGTGCCAGCAGCTTGAGAGGTCCCCTCCACTTT.

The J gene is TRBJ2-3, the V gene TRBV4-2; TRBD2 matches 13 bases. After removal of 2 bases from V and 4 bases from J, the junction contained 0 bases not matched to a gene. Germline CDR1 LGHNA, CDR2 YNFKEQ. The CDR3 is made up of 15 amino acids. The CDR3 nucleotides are TGTGCCAGCAGCCAAACTAGCGGGGGGGCAGATACGCAGTATTTT. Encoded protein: CASSQTSGGADTQYF.

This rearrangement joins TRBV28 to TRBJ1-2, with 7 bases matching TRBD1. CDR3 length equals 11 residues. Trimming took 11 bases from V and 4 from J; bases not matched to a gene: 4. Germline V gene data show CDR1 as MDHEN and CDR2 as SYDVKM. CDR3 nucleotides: TGTGCCGGTTCAGGGGGCTATGGCTACACCTTC. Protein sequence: CAGSGGYGYTF.

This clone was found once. The chain's CDR3 is CATSRDRDEKLFF. The CDR3 nucleotides read TGTGCCACCAGCAGAGACAGGGATGAAAAACTGTTTTTT. The genes are TRBV15 and TRBJ1-4; TRBD1 might be the D (5 bases). Germline-derived CDR1 and CDR2 are LNHNV and YYDKDF (reference sequence). This CDR3 spans 13 amino acids. V was cut by 0 bases and J by 6 bases, with 5 bases left in between. Drawing the rest from reference TRBV15 and TRBJ1-4, the complete variable domain is DAMVIQNPRYQVTQFGKPVTLSCSQTLNHNVMYWYQQKSSQAPKLLFHYYDKDFNNEADTPDNFQSRRPNTSFCFLDIRSPGLGDTAMYLCATSRDRDEKLFFGSGTQLSVL.

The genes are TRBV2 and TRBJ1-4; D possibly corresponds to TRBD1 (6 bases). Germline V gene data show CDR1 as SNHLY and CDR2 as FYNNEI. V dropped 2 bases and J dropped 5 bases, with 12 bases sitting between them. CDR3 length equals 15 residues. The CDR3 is CASSEYGGTNEKLFF. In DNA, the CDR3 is TGTGCCAGCAGTGAATATGGGGGCACCAATGAAAAACTGTTTTTT.

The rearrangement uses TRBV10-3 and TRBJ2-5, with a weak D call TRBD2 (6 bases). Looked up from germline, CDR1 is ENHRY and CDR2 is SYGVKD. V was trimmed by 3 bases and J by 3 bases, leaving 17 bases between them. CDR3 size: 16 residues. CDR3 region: CAISDLSSGRKETQYF. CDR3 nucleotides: TGTGCCATCAGTGACTTGAGTAGCGGCAGAAAAGAGACCCAGTACTTC.

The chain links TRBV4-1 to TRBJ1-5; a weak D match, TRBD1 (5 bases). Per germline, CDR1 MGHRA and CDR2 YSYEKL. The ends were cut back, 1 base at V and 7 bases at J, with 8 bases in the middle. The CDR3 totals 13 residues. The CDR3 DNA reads TGCGCCAGCAGCCAAGTAACAGGACAGCCCCAGCATTTT. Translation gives CASSQVTGQPQHF.

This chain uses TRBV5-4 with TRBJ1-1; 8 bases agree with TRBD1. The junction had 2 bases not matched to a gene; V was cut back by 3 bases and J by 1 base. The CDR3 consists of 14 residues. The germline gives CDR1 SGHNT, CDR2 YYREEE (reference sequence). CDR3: CASSSGQENTEAFF. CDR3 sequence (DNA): TGTGCCAGCAGCTCGGGACAGGAGAACACTGAAGCTTTCTTT.